The T cell receptor beta chain under discussion was sequenced for a study of HIV-infected patients and healthy controls. Worth noting for this clonotype: Its antigen remains unidentified.

Broader study findings: In healthy controls, MAIT alpha CDR3s were common; in HIV+ repertoires, severely depleted.

Germline V gene lookup returns CDR1 SGHTA and CDR2 FQGNSA. The CDR3 is 16 amino acids. The V end was cut by 0 bases, the J end by 4 bases, with 15 bases between. Alpha and beta constant-region primers primed reverse transcription of around 550 ng RNA. Each of the alpha and beta chains got its own library through chain-specific third strand synthesis with indices. The library got P5 and P7 elements plus a second index, then an approximately 23-cycle PCR. MiXCR, applied by TCRdb to the 5' RACE reads, yields one record per CDR3 protein. The sample includes roughly 4,200 distinct CDR3 sequences, 13% of them seen just once. All unsorted peripheral T cells were captured because whole blood was used without fractionation.

This sample comprised blood, obtained before antiretroviral therapy. The chain employs TRBV7-2 and TRBJ1-2; D not certain. This clonotype was obtained from an adult with HIV infection. In nucleotides, the CDR3 is TGTGCCAGCAGCTTAGCGGCCCCCAGGCTATTCTATGGCTACACCTTC. Its translation is CASSLAAPRLFYGYTF.